This T cell receptor (beta chain) was profiled in a study of blood T cell repertoires in COVID-19. Across the study: The United States, Italy and Spain provided the acute and convalescent COVID-19 samples. T cells, B-cell-depleted T cells, or PBMCs provided the cDNA or gDNA that served as material.

The CDR3 loop spans 14 amino acids. V dropped 1 base and J dropped 6; count of bases not matched to a gene: 5. Germline CDR1 SGHAT, CDR2 FQNNGV. How the authors handled the data: Reference gene primer amplification gave nucleated cell count estimates. Only in-frame clones appear in the TCRdb table, and some are missing; sequencing was by immunoSEQ multiplex PCR. V, J and clone size are those of that table, while D and trimming were read from the DNA. The repertoire holds 200,000 to 300,000 clones, with 65% to 85% as singletons. The sample taken for sequencing was peripheral blood. The genes are TRBV11-2 and TRBJ1-1; TRBD1 aligns across 7 bases. The sequence derives from a woman aged 40 to 50 who had recovered from COVID-19. The CDR3 sequence: CASSLGDRRAEAFF. As DNA, the CDR3 is TGTGCCAGCAGCTTAGGGGACAGACGCGCTGAAGCTTTCTTT.